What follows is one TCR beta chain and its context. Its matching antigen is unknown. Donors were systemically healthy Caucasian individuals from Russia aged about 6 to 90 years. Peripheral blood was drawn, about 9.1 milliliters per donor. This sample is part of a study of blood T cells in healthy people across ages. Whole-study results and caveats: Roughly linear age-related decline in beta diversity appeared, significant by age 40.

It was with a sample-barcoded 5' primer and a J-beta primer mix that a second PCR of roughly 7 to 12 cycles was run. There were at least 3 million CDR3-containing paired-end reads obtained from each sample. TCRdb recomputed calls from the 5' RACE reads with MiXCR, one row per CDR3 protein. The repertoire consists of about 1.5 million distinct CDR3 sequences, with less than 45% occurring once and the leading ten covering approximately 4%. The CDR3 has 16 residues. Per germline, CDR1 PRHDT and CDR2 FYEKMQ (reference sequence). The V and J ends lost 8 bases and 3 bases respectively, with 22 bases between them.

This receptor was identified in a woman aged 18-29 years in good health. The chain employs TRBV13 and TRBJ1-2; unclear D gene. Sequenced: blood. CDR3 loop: CASASGGRLLDYGYTF. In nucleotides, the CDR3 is TGTGCCAGCGCGTCCGGTGGACGGCTGCTTGACTATGGCTACACCTTC.